This note documents a single TCR beta chain sequence. Its specificity is unknown. TCR beta cDNA was made by 5'RACE template switching with UMIs. Each CDR3 protein gets one entry in TCRdb, which reprocessed the 5' RACE reads and gives no DNA. The data show about 300,000 distinct CDR3 sequences, and the top ten clones hold around 4.3%. These data are taken from a study of T cells expressing NK-cell markers. Study-level background: Source material for TCR beta repertoires consisted of sorted CD3+CD56+NKG2C+, CD3+CD56+NKG2C- and CD3+CD56-NKG2C+ T cells.

Whole-study results and caveats: What remained unclear was the HCMV specificity of expanded NKG2C+ T cell clones. Also leading the CD3+CD56-NKG2C+ fraction in a few donors were these clonotypes.

This CDR3 contains 13 residues. Germline lookup yields CDR1 SGHRS and CDR2 YFSETQ. This TCR came from a woman between 18 and 75 years old in good health. This chain uses TRBV5-1 with TRBJ1-2; TCRdb lists TRBD1, though no DNA is available to test this call. The sample comprised blood T cells: a sorted CD56 or NKG2C T cell subset, CD4+ or CD8+ T cells, or bulk PBMC T cells (not recorded which). The chain's CDR3 is CASSLGTPRGYTF.